The count of the clone carrying this T cell receptor (beta chain) is one. Antigen specificity is unknown. These data originate in a study of response to subunit inactivated influenza vaccine. Each CDR3 protein gets one entry after TCRdb re-called the RT-PCR reads with MiXCR. The sample holds 400,000 to 550,000 distinct CDR3 sequences; roughly 25% are singletons and the top ten take about 1.9%. Germline V gives CDR1 MDHEN, CDR2 SYDVKM. The CDR3 consists of 14 residues. V lost 3 bases and J 3 bases, leaving 12 bases between the germline ends. Regarding the study as a whole: There was a suggestion from the authors that each seasonal influenza vaccination recruits few new T cells.

The source of this sequence is a man aged 50-59 years who received an inactivated influenza vaccine. Here the sequenced sample was CD4+ T cells sorted from PBMCs, taken 4 to 6 days after vaccination. The rearrangement joins TRBV28 to TRBJ2-7, with D possibly matching TRBD1 (6 bases). The CDR3: CASSFARGNYEQYF. The CDR3 coding sequence is TGTGCCAGCAGTTTCGCCAGGGGTAACTACGAGCAGTACTTC. Full variable domain (rest looked up from reference TRBV28 and TRBJ2-7): DVKVTQSSRYLVKRTGEKVFLECVQDMDHENMFWYRQDPGLGLRLIYFSYDVKMKEKGDIPEGYSVSREKKERFSLILESASTNQTSMYLCASSFARGNYEQYFGPGTRLTVT.